This TCR beta chain was sequenced during a study of blood T cell repertoires in COVID-19 (dated by TCRdb to 2020 to 2021). For context, the study as a whole: Collaborator samples came from the United States, Italy and Spain and covered acute and convalescent phases of COVID-19. Subjects who had been exposed to COVID-19, were actively infected with it, or had recovered from it provided the deeply sampled blood TCRbeta repertoires that made up the dataset. The sample metadata nearly always contained a de-identified subject ID, COVID-19 status, age in years and sex. Samples came from the ongoing ImmuneRACE study (first 160 participants) plus 1,254 subjects from 6 global collaborators. The repertoires were released in a freely available public database intended as a resource for research on the immune response to SARS-CoV-2. HLA class I and class II types, where available, came from metadata supplied by the sample provider rather than from assay-based typing. The prospective study material was composed of cDNA or gDNA derived from T cells, B-cell-depleted T cells, or PBMCs. The full study reports these points: How much clinical and demographic metadata was included differed by source and by participant, and the metadata was provided uncurated.

Collaborating institutions collected whole blood in K2EDTA tubes following their own protocols. For TCRbeta analysis, collaborator samples were shipped as frozen whole blood, as isolated PBMCs, or as DNA extracted from either sample type. TCRbeta CDR3 regions were amplified from genomic DNA by means of the immunoSEQ Assay, a bias-controlled multiplex PCR. In the source study's methods: The number of nucleated cells in each sample was estimated by amplification of reference gene primers within the assay. To quantify the absolute abundance of each unique TCRbeta CDR3 rearrangement, sequence reads were collapsed and filtered. For each sample, productive Simpson clonality was calculated as the square root of Simpson's diversity index over productive rearrangements. In its TCRdb copy, this immuneACCESS table keeps in-frame sequences only and misses some clones. Where compared with another copy, unresolved V genes explain less than half of these, and the others have no known cause. The DNA was the basis for D and trimming; V, J and clone size are from that table. The sample table contains about 120,000 clones; only one count was recorded for over 75% of them. Together, the top ten hold 20% to 30% of the sample.

Regarding this clone: What this receptor recognizes is not known. Base quality data are lacking; no much larger clone is found one base away.

Based on the germline V gene, the CDR1 and CDR2 sequences are SGHRS and YFSETQ. Relative to germline, V is 3 bases shorter and J is 2 bases shorter, with 8 bases between their ends. From the cysteine through the phenylalanine, the CDR3 covers 13 amino acids. The retained sequence is limited to the CDR3, 39 bases, with the frame set at the first base. The rearranged chain carries TRBV5-1 and TRBJ1-2; the D gene is unclear. This receptor was obtained from an elderly woman with acute or convalescent COVID-19. Specimen: peripheral blood. The nucleotide sequence is TGCGCCAGCAGCTCCGACTTCAACTATGGCTACACCTTC. Translation gives CASSSDFNYGYTF.